A single sample gave rise to the 3 T cell receptor beta chains below, sequenced in a study of technical replicates of blood from a few donors. Assay: immunoSEQ multiplex PCR; the TCRdb copy retains only in-frame clones and omits some. The table includes roughly 80,000 clones, roughly 94% detected once. The sequenced material came from T cells isolated from PBMCs. The source of these receptors is a human donor in good health.

This clone was observed once. V is TRBV7-2 and J is TRBJ2-2; 11 nucleotides line up with TRBD2. V gave up 7 bases and J gave up 4 bases; unmatched junction bases: 5. There are 15 residues in the CDR3. The V gene's germline CDR1 is SGHTA and CDR2 FQGNSA. The CDR3 reads CASKPGLAATGELFF. The CDR3 coding sequence is TGTGCCAGCAAACCGGGACTAGCGGCCACCGGGGAGCTGTTTTTT.

This chain links TRBV7-2 with TRBJ2-7, with a weak D call TRBD1 (5 bases). Germline loops: CDR1 SGHTA, CDR2 FQGNSA. This CDR3 is built from 15 residues. Trimming stripped 1 base from V and 6 bases from J, with 16 bases between. The CDR3 nucleotides read TGTGCCAGCAGCTTAGATTCGGACATTCTCGGCGAGCAGTACTTC. Translation: CASSLDSDILGEQYF.

The V gene is TRBV10-2, the J gene TRBJ2-2; maybe TRBD1 (6 bases). Trimming removed 3 bases from V and 4 bases from J, with 18 bases in between. The CDR3 sequence is 17 residues long. CDR1 and CDR2 (germline): WSHSY, SAAADI. The CDR3, as DNA: TGCGCCAGCAGTGACCTTATCAGGACAGCCACCACCGGGGAGCTGTTTTTT. This translates into CASSDLIRTATTGELFF.